Each of the 12 T cell receptor beta chains below was sequenced from the same sample in a study of early stage breast cancer tumors. TCRdb keeps only in-frame clones here, not all; method: immunoSEQ multiplex PCR. The data show about 72,000 clones, with around 80% seen just once and about 3.6% held by the top ten. Sequencing was performed on blood. The receptors here all came from a person aged 55 to 75 with breast cancer.

This clone showed up just once. The V gene is TRBV7-2, the J gene TRBJ2-7; 8 bases fit TRBD2. CDR1 SGHTA and CDR2 FQGNSA come from the germline V gene. The CDR3 length is 16 residues. The junction had 8 bases not matched to a gene; V was cut back by 1 base and J by 3 bases. CDR3 coding DNA: TGTGCCAGCAGCTTAGAACTAGCGGTGAGCGGCTACGAGCAGTACTTC. It specifies CASSLELAVSGYEQYF. Based on the CDR3 plus reference TRBV7-2 and TRBJ2-7, the full variable domain is GAGVSQSPSNKVTEKGKDVELRCDPISGHTALYWYRQSLGQGLEFLIYFQGNSAPDKSGLPSDRFSAERTGGSVSTLTIQRTQQEDSAVYLCASSLELAVSGYEQYFGPGTRLTVT.

The chain links TRBV5-1 to TRBJ1-4; D perhaps matches TRBD1 (6 bases). With 0 bases removed from V and 8 bases from J, the gap between germline ends came to 17 bases. The CDR3 contains 16 residues. CDR1 SGHRS and CDR2 YFSETQ come from the germline V gene. CDR3 DNA sequence: TGCGCCAGCAGCTTGGCCGGGGGGGCAGGGGAAGAAAAACTGTTTTTT. The encoded protein is CASSLAGGAGEEKLFF.

The gene calls are TRBV19 and TRBJ1-4, with 7 bases identical to TRBD1. Per the germline V gene, CDR1 is LNHDA and CDR2 is SQIVND (reference sequence). The CDR3 consists of 17 residues. The trim removed 1 base at V and 6 bases at J, leaving 11 bases unmatched. CDR3 residues: CASSIADRPTLDEKLFF. DNA for the CDR3: TGTGCCAGTAGTATAGCGGACAGGCCTACGTTGGATGAAAAACTGTTTTTT.

Points on this clone: Its ends do not fully match the called genes, so a read error is possible. The CDR3 nucleotides are TGTGCCATCAGTTGGGGGACAGGGGAGCACGAGCAGTACTTC. It is translated as CAISWGTGEHEQYF. The chain recombines TRBV25-1 with TRBJ2-7; 10 bases fit TRBD1. From germline, CDR1 is MGHDK and CDR2 SYGVNS. The CDR3 sequence is 14 residues long.

The rearrangement uses TRBV7-9 and TRBJ1-2; D is possibly TRBD1 (5 bases). V lost 1 base to trimming and J lost 3 bases, with 6 bases between them. There are 13 residues in the CDR3. Germline V CDR1 and CDR2: SEHNR, FQNEAQ (reference sequence). For the CDR3, the DNA is TGTGCCAGCAGCTTAGGACAGTACTATGGCTACACCTTC. It codes for CASSLGQYYGYTF.

The chain couples TRBV19 to TRBJ1-5; the D is unclear. The germline CDR1 and CDR2 sequences are LNHDA and SQIVND (reference sequence). The V end was cut by 0 bases, the J end by 6 bases, with 6 bases between. The CDR3 is 13 residues long. This CDR3 is CASSIEGGQPQHF. CDR3 coding DNA: TGTGCCAGTAGTATAGAGGGAGGTCAGCCCCAGCATTTT.

The V and J genes are TRBV6-4 and TRBJ1-4; D not resolved. Trimming took 3 bases from V and 0 from J, leaving 8 bases between them. The CDR3 is made up of 15 amino acids. Germline CDR1 and CDR2: MRHNA and SNTAGT. CDR3 DNA sequence: TGTGCCAGCAGTGAGAGGCACGCAACTAATGAAAAACTGTTTTTT. This encodes CASSERHATNEKLFF.

The chain carries TRBV23-1 and TRBJ2-1; possible D gene TRBD2, 7 bases. TRBV23-1 is annotated as an ORF whose role is uncertain. There are 17 residues in the CDR3. V was pared by 2 bases and J by 5 bases, with 19 bases between. Here the CDR3 reads CASSQSPRGGTDNEQFF. CDR3 in DNA: TGCGCCAGCAGTCAAAGCCCTAGGGGGGGGACTGACAATGAGCAGTTCTTC.

This clone has a single count. The chain has TRBV6-5 and TRBJ2-3, with D hard to call. Per the germline V gene, CDR1 is MNHEY and CDR2 is SVGAGI. This CDR3 is 15 amino acids long. V lost 6 bases and J lost 0, with 13 bases in between. The CDR3 loop reads CASRPSRRSTDTQYF. In DNA, the CDR3 is TGTGCCAGCAGACCGTCTAGGCGGAGCACAGATACGCAGTATTTT.

Regarding this clone: Other DNA sequences in the same sample also yield this CDR3. The V call is TRBV7-3, the J call TRBJ2-3; maybe TRBD2 (6 bases). V lost 2 bases to trimming and J lost 2 bases, with 8 bases between them. The germline V gene has CDR1 SGHTA and CDR2 FQGTGA. This CDR3 comprises 14 residues. The CDR3 DNA is TGTGCCAGCAGCTTAGAGCGGGCCACAGATACGCAGTATTTT. This codes for CASSLERATDTQYF.

This chain connects TRBV4-3 to TRBJ2-1, with a tentative D call TRBD2 (6 bases). Germline CDR1 is LGHNA and CDR2 is YSLEER. This CDR3 region has 16 residues. The V and J ends lost 0 bases and 10 bases respectively, with 19 bases between them. CDR3 in amino acids: CASSQDLGLSSGEQFF. The CDR3 nucleotides are TGCGCCAGCAGCCAAGATTTGGGACTTAGTTCCGGGGAGCAGTTCTTC.

The chain recombines TRBV5-4 with TRBJ2-5, with 8 positions matching TRBD2. Trimming cost V 4 bases and J 5 bases; bases outside gene matches: 13. Germline lookup yields CDR1 SGHNT and CDR2 YYREEE (reference sequence). The CDR3 totals 16 residues. As DNA, the CDR3 is TGTGCCAGCAGCCCGGGTATTAGCGGGATCGAGGAGACCCAGTACTTC. Its translation: CASSPGISGIEETQYF.